These 18 T cell receptor beta chains originate from one sample sequenced in a study of blood T cells in healthy people across ages. The use of a sample-barcoded 5' primer and a J-beta primer mix characterized a second PCR of roughly 7 to 11 cycles. TCRdb fed the 5' RACE reads into MiXCR, producing one record per CDR3 protein. The sample lists about 680,000 distinct CDR3 sequences, around 48% occurring once. Material: blood. The origin of the receptors is a woman aged 55-75 years in good health.

This clonotype occurred a few times. V and J are TRBV28 and TRBJ2-7, with D unresolved. Per germline, CDR1 MDHEN and CDR2 SYDVKM. The CDR3 covers 12 residues. Trimming took off 6 bases at V and 1 base at J, with 7 bases between the two ends. CDR3 nucleotide sequence: TGTGCCAGCAGATCCCGGTCCTACGAGCAGTACTTC. This encodes CASRSRSYEQYF.

The V gene is TRBV4-2, the J gene TRBJ1-5; unclear D gene. V was cut by 2 bases and J by 2 bases, with 10 bases left in between. Germline values: CDR1 LGHNA, CDR2 YNFKEQ. The CDR3 contains 15 residues. This chain's CDR3 is CASSQFSDGNQPQHF. For the CDR3, the DNA is TGTGCCAGCAGCCAATTCAGTGATGGCAATCAGCCCCAGCATTTT.

The rearrangement links TRBV4-2 to TRBJ2-1, with a tentative D call TRBD2 (5 bases). Trimming cost V 2 bases and J 9 bases, with 14 bases left between them. The CDR3 covers 14 residues. From germline, CDR1 is LGHNA and CDR2 YNFKEQ. CDR3 sequence: CASSQQLAHSEQFF. The DNA for the CDR3 is TGTGCCAGCAGCCAACAGCTAGCCCATAGTGAGCAGTTCTTC.

The gene calls are TRBV4-2 and TRBJ2-7; 10 nucleotides match TRBD2. From germline, CDR1 is LGHNA and CDR2 YNFKEQ. V lost 1 base, J lost 3 bases, and 12 bases stayed unmatched. This CDR3 has 18 residues. In DNA form, the CDR3 reads TGTGCCAGCAGCCAAGGTTTACTAGCGGGGACAGGCTTCTACGAGCAGTACTTC. Residues: CASSQGLLAGTGFYEQYF.

The J gene is TRBJ2-5, the V gene TRBV20-1, with 12 bases that match TRBD2. The CDR3 has 18 residues. In germline, CDR1 is DFQATT, CDR2 SNEGSKA (reference sequence). Germline trimming cut 5 bases from V and 11 bases from J; bases unmatched to any gene: 24. The CDR3 spells CSALTSGSQRGIYNEQYF. The CDR3 coding sequence is TGCAGTGCTTTGACTAGCGGGAGCCAAAGAGGCATCTACAATGAGCAGTACTTC.

This clonotype appeared a few times. The CDR3 DNA sequence: TGTGCCAGCAGCTGGGGCGGGGCTAGCGGGAGACCCCAAGAGACCCAGTACTTC. It is translated as CASSWGGASGRPQETQYF. The rearrangement joins TRBV7-9 to TRBJ2-5, with TRBD2 identical over 10 bases. The V segment lost 4 bases and the J segment 1 base; nucleotides outside the gene matches: 12. CDR3 length: 18 residues. CDR1 and CDR2 from the germline V gene are SEHNR and FQNEAQ (reference sequence).

The sample holds a few counts of this clonotype. The CDR3 loop reads CASSLSAGQSWDEQYF. CDR3 sequence (DNA): TGTGCCAGCAGCCTTAGTGCAGGACAGTCTTGGGACGAGCAGTACTTC. The J gene is TRBJ2-7, the V gene TRBV7-9; D possibly corresponds to TRBD1 (6 bases). The CDR3 extends over 16 amino acids. Looked up from germline, CDR1 is SEHNR and CDR2 is FQNEAQ (reference sequence). Trimming left V 5 bases short and J 5 bases short, with 22 bases between.

The rearrangement links TRBV7-9 to TRBJ2-3, with TRBD2 identical over 10 bases. Losses at the gene ends were 3 bases for V and 0 bases for J; bases not matched to a gene: 6. The CDR3 runs 17 residues. Germline V gives CDR1 SEHNR, CDR2 FQNEAQ (reference sequence). CDR3 protein: CASSFGLAVISTDTQYF. CDR3 sequence (DNA): TGTGCCAGCAGCTTCGGACTAGCGGTTATTAGCACAGATACGCAGTATTTT.

The chain recombines TRBV28 with TRBJ1-5, with D possibly matching TRBD1 (5 bases). CDR3 length equals 12 residues. V was pared by 8 bases and J by 7 bases, with 12 bases between. Germline lookup yields CDR1 MDHEN and CDR2 SYDVKM. The CDR3 sequence is CASFQGEQPQHF. The CDR3 region has the DNA TGTGCCAGCTTTCAGGGAGAGCAGCCCCAGCATTTT.

This clonotype has only a few counts. The V gene is TRBV20-1, the J gene TRBJ2-3, with unresolved D. Germline CDR1 reads DFQATT; CDR2 reads SNEGSKA (reference sequence). The CDR3 has 14 amino acids. Between the trimmed V and J ends, which lost 5 bases and 4 bases, there was a span of 16 bases. DNA for the CDR3: TGCAGTGCTCCCCATGCAGTGACATCAGATACGCAGTATTTT. Encoded protein: CSAPHAVTSDTQYF.

Of note for this clonotype: The junction differs from germline at one of its ends, possibly a read error. The genes are TRBV27 and TRBJ2-1, with D perhaps matching TRBD1 or TRBD2 (5 bases each). The length of the CDR3 is 19 residues. Germline V gene data show CDR1 as MNHEY and CDR2 as SMNVEV (reference sequence). The CDR3 region is CASSSRIRDPSLSYNERFF. The DNA for the CDR3 is TGTGCCAGCAGTTCCCGAATAAGGGACCCATCTCTTTCTTACAATGAGCGGTTCTTC.

The gene calls are TRBV29-1 and TRBJ2-7; unclear D gene. The germline CDR1 and CDR2 sequences are SQVTM and ANQGSEA. The CDR3 runs to 12 residues. Trimming stripped 4 bases from V and 3 bases from J, with 10 bases between. CDR3 bases: TGCAGCGTTGGAAATGGGGACTACGAGCAGTACTTC. Residues: CSVGNGDYEQYF.

The chain uses TRBV18 and TRBJ2-7, with 9 bases identical to TRBD1. The V gene end was trimmed by 5 bases and the J gene end by 9 bases; junction bases not matched to a gene: 5. The CDR3 totals 12 residues. Germline assignment: CDR1 KGHSH and CDR2 LQKENI. CDR3 sequence (DNA): TGTGCCAGCTCAACCCTGGGACAGGGGCAGTACTTC. Protein product: CASSTLGQGQYF.

The chain uses TRBV9 and TRBJ2-1; D might be TRBD2 (5 bases). Between the trimmed V and J ends, which lost 3 bases and 0 bases, there was a span of 10 bases. This CDR3 contains 15 residues. In germline, CDR1 is SGDLS, CDR2 YYNGEE. CDR3 nucleotide sequence: TGTGCCAGCAGCGGAACGGGATTCTCCTACAATGAGCAGTTCTTC. This gives the protein CASSGTGFSYNEQFF.

The chain recombines TRBV7-2 with TRBJ1-2; D remains unclear. The CDR3 runs 15 residues. The V end was cut by 2 bases, the J end by 4 bases, with 14 bases between. Germline V gene sequence: CDR1 SGHTA, CDR2 FQGNSA. CDR3 coding DNA: TGTGCCAGCAGCTTAACCTCGGCGGAACCCTATGGCTACACCTTC. Its protein is CASSLTSAEPYGYTF.

The chain couples TRBV15 to TRBJ2-6; unclear D gene. This CDR3 contains 15 residues. V lost 8 bases, J lost 0 bases, and 11 bases lay in between. Germline V CDR1 and CDR2: LNHNV, YYDKDF (reference sequence). The CDR3 region is CATSTYDSGANVLTF. As DNA, the CDR3 is TGTGCCACCTCGACGTATGACTCTGGGGCCAACGTCCTGACTTTC.

This clonotype was counted a few times. The chain combines TRBV7-3 with TRBJ2-7; a weak D match, TRBD2 (5 bases). Germline assignment: CDR1 SGHTA and CDR2 FQGTGA. The CDR3 is 15 amino acids. V was pared by 2 bases and J by 3 bases, with 14 bases between. The CDR3 DNA follows: TGTGCCAGCAGCTTAGGTCCGGGGTCAAACTACGAGCAGTACTTC. Encoded protein: CASSLGPGSNYEQYF. Using reference TRBV7-3 and TRBJ2-7 for the parts outside the CDR3, the full variable domain is GAGVSQTPSNKVTEKGKYVELRCDPISGHTALYWYRQSLGQGPEFLIYFQGTGAADDSGLPNDRFFAVRPEGSVSTLKIQRTERGDSAVYLCASSLGPGSNYEQYFGPGTRLTVT.

This clonotype turned up a few times. The chain carries TRBV20-1 and TRBJ1-2; TRBD1 might be the D (6 bases). The V end was cut by 6 bases, the J end by 7 bases, with 12 bases between. CDR3 length equals 11 residues. The germline CDR1 and CDR2 sequences are DFQATT and SNEGSKA (reference sequence). CDR3 DNA sequence: TGCAGTGCCATAGAGGGGGTTGGCTACACCTTC. Residues: CSAIEGVGYTF.